These 23 T cell receptor beta chains were sequenced from one sample in a study of blood T cell repertoires in COVID-19. The protocol was immunoSEQ multiplex PCR, while the TCRdb copy is restricted to in-frame clones and leaves out a portion. The data show 200,000 to 300,000 clones, with roughly 88% seen just once and 0.7% held by the top ten. Sequencing was done on a sample of peripheral blood. Receptor source: a human donor in a cohort sampled during active COVID-19.

This chain joins TRBV2 and TRBJ1-4, with D hard to call. CDR3 length equals 17 residues. Trimming took 2 bases from V and 3 from J, leaving 16 bases between them. CDR1 is SNHLY and CDR2 is FYNNEI in the germline V gene. The CDR3 DNA reads TGTGCCAGCAGTGAAACGGGGAGGGCGGACCCTAATGAAAAACTGTTTTTT. Protein product: CASSETGRADPNEKLFF.

V and J are TRBV7-8 and TRBJ2-3; 11 bases match TRBD2. The CDR3 contains 17 residues. Trimming removed 2 bases from V and 0 bases from J; junction bases left unmatched: 4. CDR1 and CDR2 (germline): SGHVS, FQNEAQ. DNA of the CDR3: TGTGCCAGCAGCTTACCGAGACTAGCGGGAAGCACAGATACGCAGTATTTT. This codes for CASSLPRLAGSTDTQYF.

The V call is TRBV4-2, the J call TRBJ2-7, with 10 nucleotides matching TRBD2. The length of the CDR3 is 18 residues. Germline V gene data show CDR1 as LGHNA and CDR2 as YNFKEQ. V lost 1 base and J lost 1; bases outside the gene matches: 10. Here the CDR3 reads CASSQGGLAGEVSYEQYF. CDR3 nucleotide sequence: TGTGCCAGCAGCCAAGGGGGCCTAGCGGGGGAAGTATCCTACGAGCAGTACTTC.

The chain joins TRBV4-3 to TRBJ2-4, with 7 bases that match TRBD2. The CDR3 has 16 amino acids. The trim removed 0 bases at V and 7 bases at J, leaving 9 bases unmatched. CDR1 is LGHNA, CDR2 YSLEER, per germline. The CDR3 nucleotides are TGCGCCAGCAGCCAAGATCGAGAAGGGGAGGGGAACATTCAGTACTTC. Its translation is CASSQDREGEGNIQYF.

The V and J genes are TRBV5-1 and TRBJ2-3; 15 bases fit TRBD2. The CDR3 is made up of 16 amino acids. The germline V gene has CDR1 SGHRS and CDR2 YFSETQ. V lost 3 bases to trimming and J lost 5 bases; unmatched junction nucleotides: 4. The CDR3 protein is CASSSRTSGGVDTQYF. CDR3 DNA sequence: TGCGCCAGCAGCTCCAGGACTAGCGGGGGGGTAGATACGCAGTATTTT.

The chain employs TRBV5-1 and TRBJ1-2, with D maybe TRBD1 (6 bases). Trimming cost V 4 bases and J 8 bases, with 21 bases left between them. The CDR3 spans 15 residues. Germline V lookup: CDR1 SGHRS, CDR2 YFSETQ. CDR3 amino acids: CASSGPYGGAGGYTF. CDR3 nucleotide sequence: TGCGCCAGCAGCGGCCCTTATGGGGGGGCCGGGGGCTACACCTTC.

The chain recombines TRBV11-3 with TRBJ2-5; 7 nucleotides match TRBD1. V lost 5 bases to trimming and J lost 0 bases; unmatched junction nucleotides: 9. The V gene's germline CDR1 is SGHNT and CDR2 YENEEA. The length of the CDR3 is 16 residues. CDR3 sequence: CASSLGTGDHQETQYF. CDR3 coding DNA: TGTGCCAGCAGCCTCGGAACAGGGGACCACCAAGAGACCCAGTACTTC.

This chain joins TRBV27 and TRBJ1-5; D possibly corresponds to TRBD1 (6 bases). CDR1 is MNHEY and CDR2 is SMNVEV in the germline V gene (reference sequence). V was cut by 5 bases and J by 7 bases, with 15 bases left in between. The CDR3 spans 14 residues. The DNA of the CDR3 is TGTGCCAGCAGTCGTCAGGGGTGGGAACAGCCCCAGCATTTT. Protein: CASSRQGWEQPQHF.

This chain connects TRBV21-1 to TRBJ2-1; whether TRBD2, the table's D call, matches the DNA was not checked. TRBV21-1 is described as a pseudogene. CDR3 size: 15 residues. This chain's CDR3 is CASSKDARNYNEQFF. Here the CDR3 DNA reads TGTGCCAGCAGCAAAGACGCGCGTAACTACAATGAGCAGTTCTTC.

The J gene is TRBJ2-7, the V gene TRBV28, with D possibly being TRBD2 (6 bases). The V gene's germline CDR1 is MDHEN and CDR2 SYDVKM. V was pared by 4 bases and J by 0 bases, with 13 bases between. The CDR3 has 15 amino acids. CDR3: CASSSPREYSYEQYF. CDR3 DNA sequence: TGTGCCAGCAGTTCCCCCCGGGAGTACTCCTACGAGCAGTACTTC.

The gene calls are TRBV4-1 and TRBJ1-2; D may be TRBD1 (6 bases). Germline values: CDR1 MGHRA, CDR2 YSYEKL. The CDR3 covers 17 residues. V was trimmed by 3 bases and J by 0 bases, leaving 17 bases between them. Here the CDR3 reads CASSHPARGVANYGYTF. The CDR3, as DNA: TGCGCCAGCAGCCACCCCGCCAGGGGAGTAGCTAACTATGGCTACACCTTC.

This chain uses TRBV30 with TRBJ1-6; no reliable D call. CDR3 length equals 12 residues. V was pared by 3 bases and J by 7 bases, with 7 bases between. CDR1 is GTSNPN and CDR2 is SVGIG in the germline V gene (reference sequence). The CDR3 loop reads CAWRSFNSPLHF. In DNA, the CDR3 is TGTGCCTGGAGGAGTTTCAATTCACCCCTCCACTTT.

The V and J genes are TRBV30 and TRBJ1-5, with no clear D. Germline V gene sequence: CDR1 GTSNPN, CDR2 SVGIG (reference sequence). The CDR3 is 12 amino acids. The germline V and J ends were trimmed by 5 bases and 4 bases, with 9 bases remaining between them. CDR3 loop: CAWSTPNQPQHF. The DNA of the CDR3 is TGTGCCTGGTCCACACCTAATCAGCCCCAGCATTTT.

This chain connects TRBV4-2 to TRBJ1-1, with a possible D match to TRBD1 (5 bases). The V gene lost 0 bases and the J gene lost 2 bases, with 13 bases spanning the gap. The CDR3 is 16 residues long. Germline V gene lookup returns CDR1 LGHNA and CDR2 YNFKEQ. The CDR3 protein is CASSQEAGNLNTEAFF. CDR3 nucleotide sequence: TGTGCCAGCAGCCAAGAGGCAGGGAACCTAAACACTGAAGCTTTCTTT.

This chain uses TRBV6-5 with TRBJ1-2, with TRBD1 as a possible D gene (6 bases). The CDR3 is made up of 15 amino acids. The germline CDR1 and CDR2 sequences are MNHEY and SVGAGI. The V end lost 6 bases, the J end lost 4 bases, and 18 bases lay between the germline ends. The CDR3 reads CASSHRGGRGYGYTF. The DNA for the CDR3 is TGTGCCAGCAGCCATAGGGGGGGCCGAGGCTATGGCTACACCTTC.

The chain employs TRBV19 and TRBJ1-1; D is possibly TRBD1 (6 bases). From germline, CDR1 is LNHDA and CDR2 SQIVND (reference sequence). CDR3 length equals 14 residues. V was trimmed by 6 bases and J by 0 bases, leaving 11 bases between them. CDR3 amino acids: CASRQTGLNTEAFF. In DNA, the CDR3 is TGTGCCAGTAGGCAGACAGGACTGAACACTGAAGCTTTCTTT.

This rearrangement joins TRBV5-4 to TRBJ2-3; 9 bases are shared with TRBD1. Germline V gene sequence: CDR1 SGHNT, CDR2 YYREEE (reference sequence). V shed 4 bases, J shed 2 bases, and the junction held 8 bases outside the gene matches. The CDR3 is made up of 16 amino acids. For the CDR3, the DNA is TGTGCCAGCAGCCGGACAGGGGCCCTCCTCACAGATACGCAGTATTTT. Protein: CASSRTGALLTDTQYF.

The chain uses TRBV9 and TRBJ2-7, with TRBD2 matching over 10 bases. The germline V gene encodes CDR1 SGDLS and CDR2 YYNGEE. The CDR3 is 14 amino acids. V gave up 4 bases and J gave up 2 bases; unmatched junction bases: 3. Here the CDR3 DNA reads TGTGCCAGCAGCCTCAGCGGGGGGGCCTACGAGCAGTACTTC. It translates to CASSLSGGAYEQYF. Complete variable domain (other parts from reference TRBV9 and TRBJ2-7): DSGVTQTPKHLITATGQRVTLRCSPRSGDLSVYWYQQSLDQGLQFLIQYYNGEERAKGNILERFSAQQFPDLHSELNLSSLELGDSALYFCASSLSGGAYEQYFGPGTRLTVT.

The rearrangement links TRBV3-1 (or the pseudogene TRBV3-2) to TRBJ2-7; TRBD2 is a possible D gene (6 bases). In germline, CDR1 is LGHDT, CDR2 YNNKEL (reference sequence). Trimming shortened V by 4 bases and J by 7 bases, and 23 bases separated the two germline ends. The CDR3 totals 16 residues. This CDR3 is CASSPGRTTAIWEQYF. Written as DNA, the CDR3 is TGTGCCAGCAGCCCGGGGCGGACTACGGCTATATGGGAGCAGTACTTC.

The chain couples TRBV5-1 to TRBJ2-5, with D unclear. Germline-derived CDR1 and CDR2 are SGHRS and YFSETQ. With 4 bases removed from V and 7 bases from J, the gap between germline ends came to 14 bases. The CDR3 has 13 residues. The CDR3: CASSPLGSGTQYF. DNA of the CDR3: TGCGCCAGCAGCCCCCTTGGATCAGGGACCCAGTACTTC.

This clone has just a few counts. CDR3 sequence: CASSQLGLAGGPYSTDTQYF. Here the CDR3 DNA reads TGCGCCAGCAGCCAACTTGGACTAGCGGGAGGCCCCTATAGCACAGATACGCAGTATTTT. The V call is TRBV4-1, the J call TRBJ2-3; TRBD2 agrees at 14 bases. Germline trimming cut 2 bases from V and 0 bases from J; bases unmatched to any gene: 10. This CDR3 has 20 residues. CDR1 MGHRA and CDR2 YSYEKL come from the germline V gene.

This clone appeared a single time. The V and J genes are TRBV3-1 (or the pseudogene TRBV3-2) and TRBJ2-1; 15 nucleotides agree with TRBD2. The V and J ends lost 9 bases and 6 bases, in that order; junction bases with no gene match: 3. Germline assignment: CDR1 LGHDT and CDR2 YNNKEL (reference sequence). This CDR3 spans 14 amino acids. The CDR3 protein is CASGLAGGTNEQFF. The CDR3 DNA is TGTGCCAGTGGACTAGCGGGGGGGACCAATGAGCAGTTCTTC.

This rearrangement joins TRBV28 to TRBJ2-7; no definite D call. V shed 2 bases and J shed 3 bases, with 8 bases lying between them. The CDR3 is 13 residues long. CDR1 and CDR2 from the germline V gene are MDHEN and SYDVKM. The CDR3 DNA reads as TGTGCCAGCAGTTTAGGCCAGGTCTACGAGCAGTACTTC. Translating gives CASSLGQVYEQYF.